This TCR beta chain was profiled in a study of T cell responses to AZD1222 COVID-19 vaccine (dated by TCRdb to the early 2020s). With respect to the entire study: AZD1222 recipients whose second dose came at about 4 weeks and those whose second dose came at about 12 weeks were combined into one group, since spike-specific TCR depth and breadth did not differ between the two schedules. A total of approximately 240 trial participants underwent TCR sequencing, of whom 207 received two doses of AZD1222 and about 25 received two doses of the MenACWY control vaccine. Trial participants were enrolled by age into 18-55, 56-69 and 70-plus year subgroups, with approximately 150, 30 and 60 TCR-sequenced participants respectively.

The meaning of the sample's time point label: baseline before first vaccination. Vaccinee samples came from UK trials COV001 and COV002, including a single-blind randomized controlled phase 2/3 trial of AZD1222 (ChAdOx1 nCoV-19) in healthy adults. For TCRbeta chain sequencing, PBMC samples were collected from trial participants at day 0 and at day 28 after the second dose. Based on the germline V gene, the CDR1 and CDR2 sequences are SNHLY and FYNNEI. V loses 10 bases, J loses 4 bases, and the germline ends lie 16 bases apart. CDR3 length: 14 amino acids, cysteine to phenylalanine. CDR3 DNA is the only sequence kept; it has 42 bases, read in frame from the first base. Concerning this clone: The clone's antigen remains unknown. No qualities accompany the bases; no much larger clone lies one base away.

Overall study results and their limits: The 56-69-year group was small, and its depth increase did not reach significance, likely because of low power. Conclusions about previously exposed vaccinees are limited because only five to seven AZD1222 recipients were SARS-CoV-2 seropositive at baseline. The whole spike protein was spanned by vaccine-associated CD4 TCRs, and dominant responses were seen in regions 160-218 and 743-854. After two AZD1222 doses, spike-specific TCR breadth and depth were significantly higher than at day 0 and than in MenACWY recipients. Because no samples from the day 14 peak response were available, repertoires could be characterized only after the peak T cell response. Epitopes outside the regions mutated in the B.1.351 and B.1.1.7 variants were reportedly recognized by nearly half of the unique spike-specific TCRs. Participants were mostly white British and included more females than males, and it was suggested by the authors that clonal diversity may have been underestimated.

The CDR3 regions of human TCRbeta chains were subjected to immunosequencing. Under the source paper's analysis protocol: Repertoire TCRs were matched against a reference library of SARS-CoV-2-specific TCRs generated with the MIRA antigen-specificity platform. Breadth was defined as the fraction of unique TCRs that were SARS-CoV-2-associated. Depth was defined as the fraction of total T cells that were SARS-CoV-2-associated. Each spike-specific TCR was assigned to its reactive spike region and to a CD4 or CD8 class using the MIRA data. Log10-transformed breadth and depth values were compared by one-way ANOVA with Sidak's multiple comparisons tests. TCRdb took over this immuneACCESS table, retaining in-frame rearrangements with V and J assigned. Such tables are incomplete; in checked studies, under half of the missing clones stem from an unresolved V gene, and the remainder is unexplained. The DNA was the basis for D and trimming; V, J and clone size are from that table. The sample table contains around 120,000 clones; only one count was recorded for about 93% of them. Jointly, the top ten make up approximately 2.2% of the sample.

The TCR sequence derives from an adult in good health. Sequenced here: peripheral blood, sampled on day 0 of AZD1222 vaccination. The rearrangement joined TRBV2 to TRBJ1-4; TRBD1 is a possible D gene, resting on 5 matching bases. The CDR3 here reads CATKTRGVNEKLFF. In nucleotide form, the sequence is TGTGCCACCAAAACACGAGGGGTTAATGAAAAACTGTTTTTT.